This TCR beta chain was obtained from a study of blood T cell repertoires in COVID-19. On the study more broadly: From T cells, B-cell-depleted T cells, or PBMCs came the material, which was cDNA or gDNA.

CDR3 length equals 13 residues. The V gene lost 3 bases and the J gene lost 3 bases, with 6 bases spanning the gap. The germline V gene encodes CDR1 LNHDA and CDR2 SQIVND (reference sequence). TCRdb's copy holds only in-frame clones and misses some; the assay was immunoSEQ multiplex PCR. The sample yields about 380,000 clones, about four fifths seen once. V and J are TRBV19 and TRBJ1-5; no clear D gene. The receptor was isolated from a human donor with acute or convalescent COVID-19. The donor label of this sample is uncertain. The sequencing input was peripheral blood. CDR3 sequence (DNA): TGTGCCAGTAGTATCCGGGACAATCAGCCCCAGCATTTT. Translation: CASSIRDNQPQHF.